This T cell receptor (beta chain) is from a study of cytomegalovirus exposure and HLA in healthy donors. The study's findings and limits: Links to common viral pathogens appeared, in a later analysis, for several of the most significant clusters. Versus the roughly 700-donor mean, an Asian-associated ancestry cluster reportedly showed fewer N-insertions in a later analysis. Based on reports, TCR beta sequences accurately predicted HLA-A and HLA-B alleles for most subjects.

Vbeta (60) and Jbeta (13) primers were used in the PCR. Sequencing used immunoSEQ multiplex PCR; TCRdb keeps in-frame clones, though not all of them. This table has roughly 99,000 clones, over 65% appearing once. The sample holds a few counts of this clone. Its antigen is currently unknown. Healthy donors of bone marrow made up the group. V gave up 6 bases and J gave up 11 bases, with 20 bases separating them. Per germline, CDR1 SQVTM and CDR2 ANQGSEA. The CDR3 runs to 13 residues. This clonotype was obtained from a woman aged 35 to 49 in good health and CMV-seropositive. The V and J genes are TRBV29-1 and TRBJ1-3; the D gene is possibly TRBD1 (6 bases). Sequences were obtained from PBMCs. Here the CDR3 DNA reads TGCAGCGTGGCGACCCGAGGGGGGGACGCCATATATTTT. Protein: CSVATRGGDAIYF.